This T cell receptor beta chain came from a study of blood T cell repertoires in COVID-19 (dated by TCRdb to the early 2020s). Regarding the research as a whole: Samples from collaborators originated in the United States, Italy and Spain and spanned both the acute and convalescent phases of COVID-19. The material from the prospective study consisted of cDNA or gDNA derived from T cells, B-cell-depleted T cells, or PBMCs. Subjects who had been exposed to COVID-19, were actively infected with it, or had recovered from it provided the deeply sampled blood TCRbeta repertoires that made up the dataset. The repertoires were released in a freely available public database intended as a resource for research on the immune response to SARS-CoV-2. The samples were drawn from two sources: the first 160 participants of the ongoing ImmuneRACE study, and over 1,000 subjects contributed by 6 global collaborators. Nearly every sample came with metadata listing a de-identified subject ID, COVID-19 status, age in years and sex. Where available, HLA class I and class II types were obtained from metadata supplied by the sample provider rather than from assay-based typing.

Study-level results and caveats: Clinical and demographic metadata were provided uncurated, with the amount varying by source and participant.

For this clone: This receptor's antigen is unknown. No much larger clone is present one base from it, and per-base qualities are unavailable.

The CDR3 contains 16 residues, cysteine and phenylalanine counted. The entry retains the CDR3 DNA only, 48 bases that are in frame from base 1. Trimming costs V 5 bases and J 1 base, and their ends lie 17 bases apart. Per the germline V gene, SNHLY is the CDR1 and FYNNEI is the CDR2. The immunoSEQ Assay, a bias-controlled multiplex PCR, was used to amplify TCRbeta CDR3 regions from genomic DNA. Concerning the study's data processing: The number of nucleated cells in each sample was estimated by amplification of reference gene primers within the assay. To quantify the absolute abundance of each unique TCRbeta CDR3 rearrangement, sequence reads were collapsed and filtered. For each sample, productive Simpson clonality was calculated as the square root of Simpson's diversity index across productive rearrangements. TCRdb mirrors the immuneACCESS table, restricted to in-frame sequences. Some clones are absent from its copies; in checked studies, under half trace to an unresolved V gene, and the reason for the others is unknown. The DNA gave D and trimming, while V, J and clone size come from that table. The sample data list 540,000 or so clones, and 85% to 90% of these were observed just once. Of the sample, roughly 8.3% is held by the ten largest clones.

At one collaborating source in Seattle, patients were enrolled during active infection and were followed longitudinally through the course of disease. Collaborating institutions collected whole blood in K2EDTA tubes following their own protocols. For TCRbeta analysis, collaborators shipped samples as frozen whole blood, isolated PBMCs, or DNA extracted from either of those sample types. Sequenced material: peripheral blood. This TCR derives from a woman between 50 and 59 years old with COVID-19, enrolled during active disease. This chain joins TRBV2 to TRBJ1-1; a tentative D match to TRBD1 spans 6 bases. For the CDR3, the sequence is CASSTRGPPQNTEAFF. The nucleotide sequence reads TGTGCCAGCAGTACGCGGGGGCCTCCGCAGAACACTGAAGCTTTCTTT. This CDR3, with the reference TRBV2 and TRBJ1-1 proteins standing in past its ends, gives the full variable domain EPEVTQTPSHQVTQMGQEVILRCVPISNHLYFYWYRQILGQKVEFLVSFYNNEISEKSEIFDDQFSVERPDGSNFTLKIRSTKLEDSAMYFCASSTRGPPQNTEAFFGQGTRLTVV.